This entry is about one T cell receptor (beta chain). Its antigen is unknown. The CDR3 is 13 amino acids. The germline gives CDR1 SNHLY, CDR2 FYNNEI. Trimming took off 5 bases at V and 5 bases at J, with 10 bases between the two ends. PCR employed 60 Vbeta and 13 Jbeta primers. The assay was immunoSEQ multiplex PCR, and TCRdb's table has in-frame clones only and misses some. The sample yields fewer than 200,000 clones, over 80% seen once. These data belong to a study of cytomegalovirus exposure and HLA in healthy donors. Study context: The early release's HLA-typed donors yielded 70 million to 85 million unique TCRs. Study-level results: Analysis performed later showed TCR beta chains linked to HLA being more clonally expanded than equally common others. It is likely that the observed cluster of highly shared sequence variants was a sequencing artifact.

The sample comprised PBMCs. The receptor was isolated from a human donor in good health. V is TRBV2 and J is TRBJ1-5; TRBD1 is a possible D gene (6 bases). CDR3 residues: CASSTGQDQPQHF. DNA for the CDR3: TGTGCCAGCAGTACGGGACAAGATCAGCCCCAGCATTTT.